The rows below give T cell receptor beta chains drawn from one sample of a study of cytomegalovirus exposure and HLA in healthy donors. Assay: immunoSEQ multiplex PCR; the TCRdb copy retains only in-frame clones and omits some. The sample has 160,000 or so clones, roughly 85% seen once. Material: PBMCs. The receptors shown here come from a woman under 40 in good health and CMV-seronegative. Both conserved end residues are part of each CDR3. D genes are given only for firm matches. Clone size is given for some rows only: seen once, a few or many times, or a class if the clone is expanded.

v_call	j_call	d_call	clone_size	cdr3_nt	cdr3_aa
TRBV28	TRBJ2-7	TRBD2	.	TGTGCCAGCAGTCCCCTAGCGGGGCCCACCTACGAGCAGTACTTC	CASSPLAGPTYEQYF
TRBV6-1	TRBJ2-7	.	.	TGTGCCAGCAGTGAAGGTCAGACCTACGAGCAGTACTTC	CASSEGQTYEQYF
TRBV4-1	TRBJ2-7	.	.	TGCGCCAGCAGCCATACTTTAGGGGTAGTCTACGAGCAGTACTTC	CASSHTLGVVYEQYF
TRBV21-1	TRBJ2-2	.	.	TGTGCCAGCAGCTTCCAAAGAAAGGGGTCCACCGGGGAGCTGTTTTTT	CASSFQRKGSTGELFF
TRBV2	TRBJ2-1	TRBD2	.	TGTGCCAGCAGGGGACTAGCGGGAGTAGGAGTGGGGGATGAGCAGTTCTTC	CASRGLAGVGVGDEQFF
TRBV30	TRBJ2-1	.	.	TGTGCCTGGAGTCTTACGACTAGGTCTAACAATGAGCAGTTCTTC	CAWSLTTRSNNEQFF
TRBV7-9	TRBJ2-5	.	.	TGTGCCAGCAGCTTAGCGCTCACAGACAATAAGGAGACCCAGTACTTC	CASSLALTDNKETQYF
TRBV10-2	TRBJ1-3	.	.	TGCGCCAGCACCAACATCCGCTCTGGAAACACCATATATTTT	CASTNIRSGNTIYF
TRBV4-1	TRBJ2-7	TRBD1	.	TGCGCCAGCAGCCAGCCCTTATCGATTGGGGCAGGGGGCCGCTACGAGCAGTACTTC	CASSQPLSIGAGGRYEQYF
TRBV6-5	TRBJ1-5	TRBD1	.	TGTGCCAGCAGCCCCGACAGGGCGAGCAATCAGCCCCAGCATTTT	CASSPDRASNQPQHF
TRBV14	TRBJ2-5	TRBD2	.	TGTGCCAGCAGCCAAAAAAAGGCTATGGGACTAGATAAGAGGTCCCAAGAGACCCAGTACTTC	CASSQKKAMGLDKRSQETQYF
TRBV7-2	TRBJ2-3	.	.	TGTGCCAGCAGCCTCGACAGGGATACGCAGTATTTT	CASSLDRDTQYF
TRBV5-1	TRBJ2-5	TRBD2	.	TGCGCCAGCAGCCCCAGGACTAGCGGGGGGCATCCAGAGACCCAGTACTTC	CASSPRTSGGHPETQYF
TRBV30	TRBJ1-5	TRBD1	.	TGTGCCTGGAGCAGTGGGACAGATCAGCCCCAGCATTTT	CAWSSGTDQPQHF
TRBV5-1	TRBJ1-1	TRBD1	.	TGCGCCAGCAGCTTGCGGATCGGACAGGGGAGCACTGAAGCTTTCTTT	CASSLRIGQGSTEAFF
TRBV27	TRBJ2-2	TRBD2	.	TGTGCCAGCAGTCCCCTCCTGCTAGCGGGACACACCGGGGAGCTGTTTTTT	CASSPLLLAGHTGELFF
TRBV30	TRBJ2-7	TRBD2	.	TGTGCCTGGAGTCCCCCGGCTAGCGGGAGCTACGAGCAGTACTTC	CAWSPPASGSYEQYF
TRBV14	TRBJ2-1	.	.	TGTGCCAGCAGCCAAGGTCTAGCCGGAGTCGATGAGCAGTTCTTC	CASSQGLAGVDEQFF
TRBV5-6	TRBJ2-7	TRBD1	.	TGTGCCAGCAGCTTGGGGGGACAGGGTATCCACGAGCAGTACTTC	CASSLGGQGIHEQYF
TRBV27	TRBJ2-7	TRBD1	.	TGTGCCAGCAGTTTAAGGGGACGGACAGGGCCCTACGAGCAGTACTTC	CASSLRGRTGPYEQYF
TRBV5-3	TRBJ2-5	.	.	TGTGCCAGAAGCTCGACAGGATTACAAGAGACCCAGTACTTC	CARSSTGLQETQYF
TRBV18	TRBJ2-3	TRBD1	.	TGTGCCAGCTCACCACGGACAGGGGGCACAGGGGCAGATACGCAGTATTTT	CASSPRTGGTGADTQYF
TRBV19	TRBJ2-7	TRBD1	.	TGTGCCAGTAGTTTTACAGGGGGAAACCCCTACGAGCAGTACTTC	CASSFTGGNPYEQYF
TRBV6-1	TRBJ1-4	.	.	TGTGCCAGCTTGATCCCCGCGGTGAATGAAAAACTGTTTTTT	CASLIPAVNEKLFF
TRBV29-1	TRBJ2-7	TRBD1	once	TGCAGCGTTCAAGACAGGGTCTACGAGCAGTACTTC	CSVQDRVYEQYF
TRBV7-9	TRBJ1-1	.	.	TGTGCCAGCAGCCTGGACAGCCGAGAAGCTTTCTTT	CASSLDSREAFF
TRBV7-9	TRBJ1-1	.	few	TGTGCCAGCAGCCTTAACACTGAAGCTTTCTTT	CASSLNTEAFF
TRBV7-2	TRBJ2-2	TRBD2	.	TGTGCCAGCAGCTTAGTCCGGAGACCGGGACTATCTAACACCGGGGAGCTGTTTTTT	CASSLVRRPGLSNTGELFF
TRBV28	TRBJ2-7	TRBD1	.	TGTGCCAGCAGTTCCCGGGACAGGGGAGCCTACGAGCAGTACTTC	CASSSRDRGAYEQYF
TRBV5-1	TRBJ2-3	.	few	TGCGCCAGCAGCCTCCCCACAGATACGCAGTATTTT	CASSLPTDTQYF
TRBV9	TRBJ1-2	.	once	TGTGCCAGCAGCGGAACAGGGAGCCCCCTTACTAACTATGGCTACACCTTC	CASSGTGSPLTNYGYTF
TRBV29-1	TRBJ2-3	TRBD2	.	TGCAGCGTTGCGACTAGCGGAACGCAGTATTTT	CSVATSGTQYF
TRBV28	TRBJ2-5	.	.	TGTGCCAGCAGTTTTCTCGGGGGAGGAGAGACCCAGTACTTC	CASSFLGGGETQYF
TRBV29-1	TRBJ2-1	TRBD2	.	TGCAGCGTTGAGGCGGGACTAGCGGGACCTTCCGAGCAGTTCTTC	CSVEAGLAGPSEQFF
TRBV4-3	TRBJ1-2	TRBD1	.	TGCGCCAGCAGCAGGGGACAGGGGAATTTGGGTAACTATGGCTACACCTTC	CASSRGQGNLGNYGYTF
TRBV14	TRBJ2-1	.	.	TGTGCCAGCAGCCATGGTAGCCCCGATTACTACAATGAGCAGTTCTTC	CASSHGSPDYYNEQFF
TRBV7-8	TRBJ1-3	.	.	TGTGCCAGCAGCTTAGTAGCCGGGGGTTCTGGAAACACCATATATTTT	CASSLVAGGSGNTIYF
TRBV5-4	TRBJ2-3	TRBD2	.	TGTGCCAGCAGCTTGGCCGTCTCGGGGGGGACAGATACGCAGTATTTT	CASSLAVSGGTDTQYF
TRBV4-1	TRBJ2-1	.	.	TGCGCCAGCAGCCCCCGTCACAATGAGCAGTTCTTC	CASSPRHNEQFF
TRBV5-1	TRBJ1-3	.	once	TGCGCCAGCAGCTTGGTAGGACAGATGAACACCATATATTTT	CASSLVGQMNTIYF
TRBV18	TRBJ2-7	.	.	TGTGCCAGCTCACCACTGGGAGGCTACGAGCAGTACTTC	CASSPLGGYEQYF
TRBV7-2	TRBJ1-2	.	.	TGTGCCAGCAGCCAAGAATTGAGACAGGATAACTATGGCTACACCTTC	CASSQELRQDNYGYTF
TRBV2	TRBJ1-5	.	once	TGTGCCAGCAGTGAAGAAGGGGTAGGGACTTGGCCCCAGCATTTT	CASSEEGVGTWPQHF
TRBV7-8	TRBJ2-3	TRBD2	.	TGTGCCAGCAGCTTAGGCGGACTAGCGGGGGGACTCACAGATACGCAGTATTTT	CASSLGGLAGGLTDTQYF
TRBV9	TRBJ2-7	.	.	TGTGCCAGCAGCGTCGACGACAGTTCCTACGAGCAGTACTTC	CASSVDDSSYEQYF
TRBV5-6	TRBJ1-2	.	once	TGTGCCAGCAGCTTGAACCGGGTCGATGGCTACACCTTC	CASSLNRVDGYTF